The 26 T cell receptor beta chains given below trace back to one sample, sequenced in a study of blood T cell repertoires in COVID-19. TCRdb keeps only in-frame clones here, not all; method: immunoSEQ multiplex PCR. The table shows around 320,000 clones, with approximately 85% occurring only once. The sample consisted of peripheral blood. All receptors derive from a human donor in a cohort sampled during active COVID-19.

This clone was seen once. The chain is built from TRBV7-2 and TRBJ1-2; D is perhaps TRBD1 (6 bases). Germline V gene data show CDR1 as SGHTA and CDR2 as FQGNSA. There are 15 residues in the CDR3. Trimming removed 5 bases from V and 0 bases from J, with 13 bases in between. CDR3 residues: CASSPSGGANYGYTF. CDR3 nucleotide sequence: TGTGCCAGCAGCCCCTCGGGGGGCGCTAACTATGGCTACACCTTC.

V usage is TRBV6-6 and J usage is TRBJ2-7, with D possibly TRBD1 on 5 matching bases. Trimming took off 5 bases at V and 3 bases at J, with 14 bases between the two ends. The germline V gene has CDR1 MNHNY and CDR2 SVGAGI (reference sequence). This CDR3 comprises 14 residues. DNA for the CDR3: TGTGCCAGCAGTCTTCAAAGGGGCAGCTACGAGCAGTACTTC. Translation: CASSLQRGSYEQYF.

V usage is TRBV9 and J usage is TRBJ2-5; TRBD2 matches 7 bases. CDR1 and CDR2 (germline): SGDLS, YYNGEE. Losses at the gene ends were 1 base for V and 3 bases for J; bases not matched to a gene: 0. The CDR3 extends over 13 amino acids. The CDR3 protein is CASSVLAEETQYF. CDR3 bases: TGTGCCAGCAGCGTACTAGCGGAAGAGACCCAGTACTTC.

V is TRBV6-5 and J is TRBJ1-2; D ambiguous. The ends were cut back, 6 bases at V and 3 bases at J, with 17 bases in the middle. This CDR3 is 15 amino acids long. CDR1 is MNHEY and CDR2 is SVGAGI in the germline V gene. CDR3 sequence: CASRRPGDGYYGYTF. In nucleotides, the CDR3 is TGTGCCAGCAGAAGACCTGGAGACGGATACTATGGCTACACCTTC.

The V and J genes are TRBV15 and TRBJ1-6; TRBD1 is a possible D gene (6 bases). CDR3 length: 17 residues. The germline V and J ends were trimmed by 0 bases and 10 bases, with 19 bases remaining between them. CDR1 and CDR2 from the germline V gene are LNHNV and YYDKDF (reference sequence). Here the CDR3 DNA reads TGTGCCACCAGCAGAGATAAGATGGCAGGGGTGAACTCACCCCTCCACTTT. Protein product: CATSRDKMAGVNSPLHF.

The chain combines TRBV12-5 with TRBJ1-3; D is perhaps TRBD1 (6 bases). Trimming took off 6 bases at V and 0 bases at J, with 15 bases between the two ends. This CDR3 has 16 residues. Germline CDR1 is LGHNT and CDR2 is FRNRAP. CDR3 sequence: CASGRGIASSGNTIYF. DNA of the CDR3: TGTGCTAGTGGAAGGGGGATAGCGAGCTCTGGAAACACCATATATTTT.

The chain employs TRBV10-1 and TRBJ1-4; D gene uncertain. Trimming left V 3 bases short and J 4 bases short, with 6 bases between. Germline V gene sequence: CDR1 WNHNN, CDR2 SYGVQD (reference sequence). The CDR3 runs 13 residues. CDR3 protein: CASSEEVNEKLFF. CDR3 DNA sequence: TGCGCCAGCAGTGAAGAGGTTAATGAAAAACTGTTTTTT.

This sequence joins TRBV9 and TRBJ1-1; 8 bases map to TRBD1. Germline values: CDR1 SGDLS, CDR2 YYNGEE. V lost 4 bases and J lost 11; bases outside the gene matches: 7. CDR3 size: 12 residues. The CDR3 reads CASSPGQGEAFF. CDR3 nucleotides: TGTGCCAGCAGCCCCGGACAGGGTGAGGCTTTCTTT.

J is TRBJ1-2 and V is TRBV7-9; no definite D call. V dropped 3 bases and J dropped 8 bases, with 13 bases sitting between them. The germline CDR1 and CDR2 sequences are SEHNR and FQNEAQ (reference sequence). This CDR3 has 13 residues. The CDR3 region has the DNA TGTGCCAGCAGCTTGAAGCTTGAGGAAGGCTACACCTTC. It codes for CASSLKLEEGYTF.

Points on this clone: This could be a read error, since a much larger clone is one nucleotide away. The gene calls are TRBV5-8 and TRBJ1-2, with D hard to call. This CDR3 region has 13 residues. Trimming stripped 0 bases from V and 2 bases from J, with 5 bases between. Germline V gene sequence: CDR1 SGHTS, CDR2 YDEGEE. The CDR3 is CASSLDSNYGYTF. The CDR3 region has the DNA TGTGCCAGCAGCTTGGACAGCAACTATGGCTACACCTTC. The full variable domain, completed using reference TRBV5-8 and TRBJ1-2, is EAGVTQSPTHLIKTRGQQATLRCSPISGHTSVYWYQQALGLGLQFLLWYDEGEERNRGNFPPRFSGRQFPNYSSELNVNALELEDSALYLCASSLDSNYGYTFGSGTRLTVV.

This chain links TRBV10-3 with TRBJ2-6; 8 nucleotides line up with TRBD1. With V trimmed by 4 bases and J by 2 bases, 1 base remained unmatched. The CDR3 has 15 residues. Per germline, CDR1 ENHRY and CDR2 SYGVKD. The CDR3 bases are TGTGCCATCAGTGTACAGGGGGCTGGGGCCAACGTCCTGACTTTC. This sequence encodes CAISVQGAGANVLTF.

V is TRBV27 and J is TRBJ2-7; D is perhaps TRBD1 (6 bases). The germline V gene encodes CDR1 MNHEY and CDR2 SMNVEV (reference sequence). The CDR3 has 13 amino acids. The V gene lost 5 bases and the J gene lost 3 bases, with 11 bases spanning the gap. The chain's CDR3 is CASSGGGYYEQYF. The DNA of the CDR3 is TGTGCCAGCAGTGGTGGGGGCTACTACGAGCAGTACTTC.

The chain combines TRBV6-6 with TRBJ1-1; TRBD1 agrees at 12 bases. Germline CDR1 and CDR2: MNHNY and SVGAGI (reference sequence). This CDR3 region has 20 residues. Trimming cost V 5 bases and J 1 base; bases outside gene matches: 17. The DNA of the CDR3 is TGTGCCAGCAGTCCGACCCAGGGACAGGGGGCTTTATTGGGGAACACTGAAGCTTTCTTT. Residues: CASSPTQGQGALLGNTEAFF.

The CDR3 sequence: CASSIRGQLSYEQYF. In DNA, the CDR3 is TGTGCCAGCAGTATCAGGGGACAGCTCTCCTACGAGCAGTACTTC. The chain links TRBV28 to TRBJ2-7; 7 bases are shared with TRBD1. Losses at the gene ends were 5 bases for V and 0 bases for J; bases not matched to a gene: 7. In germline, CDR1 is MDHEN, CDR2 SYDVKM. CDR3 length equals 15 residues.

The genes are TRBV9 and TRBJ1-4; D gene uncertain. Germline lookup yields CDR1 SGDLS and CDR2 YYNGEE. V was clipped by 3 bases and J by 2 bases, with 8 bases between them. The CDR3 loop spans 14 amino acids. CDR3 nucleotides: TGTGCCAGCAGCGAAGGACTTACTAATGAAAAACTGTTTTTT. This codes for CASSEGLTNEKLFF. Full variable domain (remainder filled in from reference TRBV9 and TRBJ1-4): DSGVTQTPKHLITATGQRVTLRCSPRSGDLSVYWYQQSLDQGLQFLIQYYNGEERAKGNILERFSAQQFPDLHSELNLSSLELGDSALYFCASSEGLTNEKLFFGSGTQLSVL.

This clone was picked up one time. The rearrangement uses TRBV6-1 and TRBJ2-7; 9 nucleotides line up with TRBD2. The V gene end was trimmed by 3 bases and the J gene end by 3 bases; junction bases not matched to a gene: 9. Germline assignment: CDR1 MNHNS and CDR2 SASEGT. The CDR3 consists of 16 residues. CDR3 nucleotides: TGTGCCAGCAGTGACCACGGCGGGGGGGTAGACTACGAGCAGTACTTC. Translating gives CASSDHGGGVDYEQYF.

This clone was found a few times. For the CDR3, the DNA is TGCGCCAGCAGCTTGGGGGACTACTATGGCTACACCTTC. This encodes CASSLGDYYGYTF. This rearrangement joins TRBV5-1 to TRBJ1-2, with TRBD1 as a possible D gene (5 bases). CDR3 length: 13 residues. Looked up from germline, CDR1 is SGHRS and CDR2 is YFSETQ. V lost 0 bases to trimming and J lost 3 bases, with 6 bases between them.

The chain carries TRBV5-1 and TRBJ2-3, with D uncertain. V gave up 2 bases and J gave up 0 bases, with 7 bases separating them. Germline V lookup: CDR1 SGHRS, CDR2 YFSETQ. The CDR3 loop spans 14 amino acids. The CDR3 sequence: CASSFETSTDTQYF. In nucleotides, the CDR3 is TGCGCCAGCAGCTTCGAGACTAGCACAGATACGCAGTATTTT.

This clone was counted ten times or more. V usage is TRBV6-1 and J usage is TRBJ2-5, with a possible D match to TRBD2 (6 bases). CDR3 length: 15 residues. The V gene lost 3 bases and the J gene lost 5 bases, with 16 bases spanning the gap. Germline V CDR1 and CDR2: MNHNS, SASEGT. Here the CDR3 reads CASSEQGGDMETQYF. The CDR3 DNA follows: TGTGCCAGCAGTGAGCAAGGAGGGGATATGGAGACCCAGTACTTC.

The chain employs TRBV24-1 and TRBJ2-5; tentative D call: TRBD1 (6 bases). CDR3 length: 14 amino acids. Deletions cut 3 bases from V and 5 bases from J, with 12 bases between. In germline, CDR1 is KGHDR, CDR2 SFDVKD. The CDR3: CATSDTGTTETQYF. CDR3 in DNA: TGTGCCACCAGTGATACCGGGACAACGGAGACCCAGTACTTC.

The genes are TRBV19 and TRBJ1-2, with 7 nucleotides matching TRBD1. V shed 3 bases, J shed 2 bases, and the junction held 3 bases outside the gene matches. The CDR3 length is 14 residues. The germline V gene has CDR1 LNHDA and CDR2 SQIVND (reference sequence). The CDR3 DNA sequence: TGTGCCAGTAGTATCCGGACAGGAAACTATGGCTACACCTTC. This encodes CASSIRTGNYGYTF. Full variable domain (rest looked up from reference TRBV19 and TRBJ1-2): DGGITQSPKYLFRKEGQNVTLSCEQNLNHDAMYWYRQDPGQGLRLIYYSQIVNDFQKGDIAEGYSVSREKKESFPLTVTSAQKNPTAFYLCASSIRTGNYGYTFGSGTRLTVV.

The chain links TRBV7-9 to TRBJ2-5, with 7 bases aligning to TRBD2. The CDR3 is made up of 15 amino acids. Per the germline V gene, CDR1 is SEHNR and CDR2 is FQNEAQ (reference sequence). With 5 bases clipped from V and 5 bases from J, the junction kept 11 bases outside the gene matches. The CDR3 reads CASSRPSSGTETQYF. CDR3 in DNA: TGTGCCAGCAGCCGCCCATCTAGCGGTACCGAGACCCAGTACTTC.

CDR3 protein: CASSPRDRASEAFF. The CDR3 DNA follows: TGTGCCAGCTCACCACGGGACAGGGCCTCTGAAGCTTTCTTT. This chain links TRBV18 with TRBJ1-1; TRBD1 matches at 9 bases. V lost 1 base, J lost 6 bases, and 3 bases stayed unmatched. Looked up from germline, CDR1 is KGHSH and CDR2 is LQKENI. The CDR3 contains 14 residues.

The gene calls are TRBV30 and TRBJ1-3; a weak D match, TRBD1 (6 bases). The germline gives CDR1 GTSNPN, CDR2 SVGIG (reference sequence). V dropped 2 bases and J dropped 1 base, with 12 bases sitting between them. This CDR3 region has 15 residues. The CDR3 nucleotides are TGTGCCTGGAGTTTTCAGGGGAATTCTGGAAACACCATATATTTT. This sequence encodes CAWSFQGNSGNTIYF.

CDR3 residues: CASSSRDTTGELFF. CDR3 nucleotides: TGTGCCAGCAGCTCGAGGGACACCACCGGGGAGCTGTTTTTT. J is TRBJ2-2 and V is TRBV7-2; tentative D call: TRBD1 (6 bases). Germline loops: CDR1 SGHTA, CDR2 FQGNSA. The V and J ends lost 4 bases and 4 bases respectively, with 10 bases between them. This CDR3 has 14 amino acids. The variable domain in full, with the rest retrieved from reference TRBV7-2 and TRBJ2-2, is GAGVSQSPSNKVTEKGKDVELRCDPISGHTALYWYRQSLGQGLEFLIYFQGNSAPDKSGLPSDRFSAERTGGSVSTLTIQRTQQEDSAVYLCASSSRDTTGELFFGEGSRLTVL.

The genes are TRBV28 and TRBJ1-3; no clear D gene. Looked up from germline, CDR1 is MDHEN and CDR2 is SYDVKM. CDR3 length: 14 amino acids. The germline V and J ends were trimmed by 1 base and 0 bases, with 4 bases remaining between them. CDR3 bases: TGTGCCAGCAGTTTATTTATCTCTGGAAACACCATATATTTT. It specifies CASSLFISGNTIYF.